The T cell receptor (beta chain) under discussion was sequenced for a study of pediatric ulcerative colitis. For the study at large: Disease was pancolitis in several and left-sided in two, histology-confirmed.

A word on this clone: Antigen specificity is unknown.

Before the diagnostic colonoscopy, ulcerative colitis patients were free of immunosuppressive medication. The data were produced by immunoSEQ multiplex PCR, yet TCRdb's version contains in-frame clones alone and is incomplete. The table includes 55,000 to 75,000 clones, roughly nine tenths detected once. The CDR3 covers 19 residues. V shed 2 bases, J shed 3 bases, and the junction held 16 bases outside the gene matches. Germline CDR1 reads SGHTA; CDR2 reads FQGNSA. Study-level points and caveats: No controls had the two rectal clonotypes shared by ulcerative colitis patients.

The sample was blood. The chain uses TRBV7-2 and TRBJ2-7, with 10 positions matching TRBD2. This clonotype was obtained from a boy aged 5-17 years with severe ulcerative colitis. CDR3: CASSLLYLSLAGAGYEQYF. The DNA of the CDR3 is TGTGCCAGCAGCTTACTATATTTAAGCCTAGCGGGGGCCGGCTACGAGCAGTACTTC.